A single sample is the source of the 12 T cell receptor beta chains below, sequenced in a study of blood T cell repertoires in COVID-19. This table comes from immunoSEQ multiplex PCR, and its TCRdb copy is limited to in-frame clones, with some not included. The table has some 71,000 clones, 90% seen once. The sequenced sample consisted of peripheral blood. The receptors were gathered from a man aged 50-60 years with acute or convalescent COVID-19.

This rearrangement joins TRBV19 to TRBJ2-5; TRBD2 is a possible D gene (5 bases). From germline, CDR1 is LNHDA and CDR2 SQIVND (reference sequence). Trimming shortened V by 9 bases and J by 5 bases, and 7 bases separated the two germline ends. The CDR3 contains 10 residues. This CDR3 is CASGDETQYF. In DNA form, the CDR3 reads TGTGCCAGCGGGGATGAGACCCAGTACTTC.

This clone has only one observation. The J gene is TRBJ1-5, the V gene TRBV19; the D is unclear. The germline V gene encodes CDR1 LNHDA and CDR2 SQIVND (reference sequence). The CDR3 covers 15 residues. V shed 0 bases and J shed 2 bases, with 8 bases lying between them. CDR3 bases: TGTGCCAGTAGTATAGAATCCCGGGGCAATCAGCCCCAGCATTTT. This sequence encodes CASSIESRGNQPQHF.

The chain joins TRBV5-1 to TRBJ2-7; TRBD1 might be the D (5 bases). This CDR3 has 14 residues. Trimming left V 4 bases short and J 6 bases short, with 17 bases between. Looked up from germline, CDR1 is SGHRS and CDR2 is YFSETQ. In nucleotides, the CDR3 is TGCGCCAGCAGCCTGGAATTTACAGGTACCGAGCAGTACTTC. This encodes CASSLEFTGTEQYF.

The chain's CDR3 is CASKLAGGPFRQFF. For the CDR3, the DNA is TGTGCCAGCAAGCTAGCGGGAGGGCCATTTCGGCAGTTCTTC. The chain employs TRBV2 and TRBJ2-1, with TRBD2 identical over 12 bases. V lost 7 bases and J lost 12; bases outside the gene matches: 10. The germline gives CDR1 SNHLY, CDR2 FYNNEI. There are 14 residues in the CDR3. Full variable domain (remainder filled in from reference TRBV2 and TRBJ2-1): EPEVTQTPSHQVTQMGQEVILRCVPISNHLYFYWYRQILGQKVEFLVSFYNNEISEKSEIFDDQFSVERPDGSNFTLKIRSTKLEDSAMYFCASKLAGGPFRQFFGPGTRLTVL.

This clone appeared a single time. The V call is TRBV18, the J call TRBJ1-4; possibly TRBD1 for D (6 bases). V lost 1 base and J lost 4, with 13 bases in between. The CDR3 is made up of 16 amino acids. Germline loops: CDR1 KGHSH, CDR2 LQKENI. The CDR3 loop is CASSPQGGQINEKLFF. CDR3 bases: TGTGCCAGCTCACCACAAGGGGGTCAGATTAATGAAAAACTGTTTTTT. Using reference TRBV18 and TRBJ1-4 for the parts outside the CDR3, the full variable domain is NAGVMQNPRHLVRRRGQEARLRCSPMKGHSHVYWYRQLPEEGLKFMVYLQKENIIDESGMPKERFSAEFPKEGPSILRIQQVVRGDSAAYFCASSPQGGQINEKLFFGSGTQLSVL.

The V and J genes are TRBV11-2 and TRBJ1-3; D uncertain. The ends were cut back, 2 bases at V and 0 bases at J, with 11 bases in the middle. The CDR3 loop spans 16 amino acids. Germline V lookup: CDR1 SGHAT, CDR2 FQNNGV. The CDR3, as DNA: TGTGCCAGCAGCTTAAGCCACGTATCCTCTGGAAACACCATATATTTT. Translated, it gives CASSLSHVSSGNTIYF.

This clone was detected only once. V is TRBV27 and J is TRBJ1-2; D not certain. The CDR3 has 14 amino acids. CDR1 and CDR2 (germline): MNHEY, SMNVEV (reference sequence). V shed 3 bases and J shed 5 bases, with 13 bases lying between them. This chain's CDR3 is CASSLTGLHYGYTF. The DNA for the CDR3 is TGTGCCAGCAGTTTGACGGGGTTACATTATGGCTACACCTTC.

This chain uses TRBV7-9 with TRBJ1-6; 9 bases align to TRBD1. Trimming cost V 5 bases and J 10 bases; bases outside gene matches: 9. The length of the CDR3 is 15 residues. From germline, CDR1 is SEHNR and CDR2 FQNEAQ (reference sequence). The CDR3 sequence is CASSPTTGGISPLHF. CDR3 sequence (DNA): TGTGCCAGCAGCCCAACAACAGGGGGCATCTCACCCCTCCACTTT.

The chain is built from TRBV6-4 and TRBJ2-7; a possible D gene is TRBD1 (6 bases). V lost 2 bases and J lost 7, with 6 bases in between. CDR1 and CDR2 (germline): MRHNA, SNTAGT. This CDR3 region has 11 residues. CDR3 DNA: TGTGCCAGCAGTGACAGGGGGGAGCAGTACTTC. It yields the protein CASSDRGEQYF.

The CDR3 bases are TGTGCCAGCAGTTATGGGAGGGAAGGCTACACCTTC. This encodes CASSYGREGYTF. The V call is TRBV6-2 or TRBV6-3, the J call TRBJ1-2, with D unresolved. CDR3 length equals 12 residues. V was shortened by 3 bases and J by 8 bases, with 10 bases between the two germline ends. Germline CDR1 reads MNHEY; CDR2 reads SVGEGT.

CDR3 DNA: TGTGCCAGCAAACCGGGACTAGCGGGAGAGACCCAGTACTTC. It codes for CASKPGLAGETQYF. The chain joins TRBV6-5 to TRBJ2-5, with 12 bases fitting TRBD2. Germline lookup yields CDR1 MNHEY and CDR2 SVGAGI. This CDR3 comprises 14 residues. The V segment lost 7 bases and the J segment 4 bases; nucleotides outside the gene matches: 4.

The chain joins TRBV6-5 to TRBJ1-2; 7 positions agree with TRBD1. This CDR3 region has 15 residues. Germline V gene data show CDR1 as MNHEY and CDR2 as SVGAGI. V was clipped by 5 bases and J by 3 bases; unmatched bases: 9. The CDR3 spells CASSTTTGQDYGYTF. Here the CDR3 DNA reads TGTGCCAGCAGTACCACGACAGGGCAGGACTATGGCTACACCTTC.